The rows below give T cell receptor beta chains drawn from one sample of a study of blood T cell repertoires in COVID-19. Profiled with immunoSEQ multiplex PCR; TCRdb holds only in-frame clones, not every one. Among approximately 44,000 clones, 79% were seen once, and the ten largest hold about 30%. The sequencing sample was made of peripheral blood. The source is a woman of 80 years or more with acute or convalescent COVID-19. CDR3s include the opening cysteine and the closing phenylalanine or tryptophan. The D gene is left open where the match is weak. Size tells how often a clone was seen (once, few, many) or the class of an expanded clone, and some rows leave it out.

D	size	V	J	CDR3	DNA
.	once	TRBV5-6	TRBJ2-7	CASSTDSGGVLYEQYF	TGTGCCAGCAGCACGGATAGTGGGGGCGTTTTGTACGAGCAGTACTTC
.	.	TRBV24-1	TRBJ1-2	CATSRLDNPYGYTF	TGTGCCACCAGTCGCTTGGACAATCCCTATGGCTACACCTTC
.	.	TRBV7-2	TRBJ2-7	CASSLASRALSSYEQYF	TGTGCCAGCAGCTTAGCAAGTCGAGCCTTGAGCTCCTACGAGCAGTACTTC
TRBD2	.	TRBV28	TRBJ2-3	CASEAAGGVDTQYF	TGTGCCAGCGAGGCCGCGGGAGGTGTGGATACGCAGTATTTT
.	.	TRBV18	TRBJ1-6	CASSLFEGSSYNSPLHF	TGTGCCAGCTCACTATTCGAAGGGAGCTCCTATAATTCACCCCTCCACTTT
TRBD1	.	TRBV19	TRBJ1-2	CASSRDREAGYTF	TGTGCCAGTAGCCGGGACAGGGAGGCTGGCTACACCTTC
.	few	TRBV19	TRBJ2-2	CASSEDSLDPGELFF	TGTGCCAGTAGCGAGGACAGCCTGGACCCCGGGGAGCTGTTTTTT
TRBD1	few	TRBV5-1	TRBJ1-4	CASSYDPDGDRATNEKLFF	TGCGCCAGCAGCTACGACCCGGACGGGGACAGAGCAACTAATGAAAAACTGTTTTTT
.	.	TRBV20-1	TRBJ1-1	CKGRSAPRAFF	TGCAAAGGGAGGTCCGCTCCCAGGGCTTTCTTT
.	.	TRBV3-1/TRBV3-2	TRBJ2-5	CASSLRTPNQETQYF	TGTGCCAGCAGCCTCCGGACACCCAACCAAGAGACCCAGTACTTC
TRBD2	.	TRBV5-1	TRBJ2-3	CASSLAASGATDTQYF	TGCGCCAGCAGCTTGGCCGCTAGCGGGGCAACAGATACGCAGTATTTT
TRBD2	.	TRBV4-1	TRBJ2-1	CASSQGASGRDEQFF	TGCGCCAGCAGCCAAGGAGCTAGCGGGAGGGATGAGCAGTTCTTC
TRBD1	.	TRBV7-6	TRBJ2-1	CASSLGGRGLYNEQFF	TGTGCCAGCAGCTTGGGGGGCAGGGGGCTATACAATGAGCAGTTCTTC
TRBD2	.	TRBV28	TRBJ2-7	CASRGRGAGAYEQYF	TGTGCCAGCAGGGGGAGGGGAGCGGGAGCTTACGAGCAGTACTTC
.	.	TRBV6-1	TRBJ2-2	CASSAPDTTKAGSTGELFF	TGTGCCAGCAGTGCTCCCGACACCACCAAGGCAGGGTCTACCGGGGAGCTGTTTTTT
TRBD2	.	TRBV6-2/TRBV6-3	TRBJ2-7	CASSYPDPRLAGVREQYF	TGTGCCAGCAGTTACCCGGACCCCAGACTAGCGGGAGTAAGGGAGCAGTACTTC
TRBD2	.	TRBV7-2	TRBJ2-2	CASRLAGETGELFF	TGTGCCAGCAGGTTGGCGGGAGAGACCGGGGAGCTGTTTTTT
.	.	TRBV5-1	TRBJ2-7	CASSLYGYEQYF	TGCGCCAGCAGCTTGTACGGTTACGAGCAGTACTTC
.	.	TRBV7-3	TRBJ2-3	CASSLRGPQYF	TGTGCCAGCAGCCTCCGAGGTCCGCAGTATTTT
TRBD2	.	TRBV3-1/TRBV3-2	TRBJ2-1	CASSQYTSVGDEQFF	TGTGCCAGCAGCCAGTACACTAGCGTGGGGGATGAGCAGTTCTTC
TRBD2	.	TRBV5-4	TRBJ2-5	CASRQQTSGQETQYF	TGTGCCAGCAGACAACAGACTAGCGGCCAAGAGACCCAGTACTTC
.	few	TRBV6-4	TRBJ2-1	CASSDSWRGSQFF	TGTGCCAGCAGTGACTCGTGGAGGGGTTCCCAGTTCTTC
.	.	TRBV7-2	TRBJ2-1	CASSLEGTYNEQFF	TGTGCCAGCAGCTTAGAAGGGACTTACAATGAGCAGTTCTTC
.	.	TRBV7-2	TRBJ2-7	CASSPWTGRGNEQYF	TGTGCCAGCAGCCCGTGGACAGGGAGGGGAAACGAGCAGTACTTC
TRBD1	few	TRBV6-6	TRBJ2-7	CASSYSGQGALREQYF	TGTGCCAGCAGTTACTCGGGACAGGGGGCACTACGAGAGCAGTACTTC
TRBD2	.	TRBV30	TRBJ2-3	CAWTTGLAGVDTQYF	TGTGCCTGGACCACGGGACTAGCGGGTGTAGATACGCAGTATTTT
.	.	TRBV2	TRBJ2-3	CASTLMGLTDTQYF	TGTGCCAGCACGTTAATGGGGCTCACAGATACGCAGTATTTT
TRBD2	few	TRBV4-3	TRBJ2-1	CASSRGTSGRWGNEQFF	TGCGCCAGCAGCCGCGGGACTAGCGGGAGGTGGGGCAATGAGCAGTTCTTC
.	.	TRBV30	TRBJ1-1	CAWSWSRGAGAFF	TGTGCCTGGAGTTGGTCCAGGGGAGCGGGGGCTTTCTTT
.	.	TRBV7-2	TRBJ1-2	CASSLSRTVTNYGYTF	TGTGCCAGCAGCTTAAGCCGGACAGTTACTAACTATGGCTACACCTTC
.	.	TRBV6-5	TRBJ2-7	CASSTITGEQYF	TGTGCCAGCAGTACAATCACGGGCGAGCAGTACTTC
TRBD1	.	TRBV6-2/TRBV6-3	TRBJ2-3	CASSRGQGRQYF	TGTGCCAGCAGCCGAGGACAGGGTAGGCAGTATTTT
TRBD2	.	TRBV30	TRBJ2-7	CAWSVYGTRGTYEQYF	TGTGCCTGGAGTGTCTACGGGACTAGGGGGACCTACGAGCAGTACTTC
.	once	TRBV3-1/TRBV3-2	TRBJ2-7	CASSPRVGEQYF	TGTGCCAGCAGCCCCAGGGTAGGCGAGCAGTACTTC
TRBD1	.	TRBV6-2/TRBV6-3	TRBJ1-1	CASSYFVDRVNTEAFF	TGTGCCAGCAGTTATTTTGTCGACAGGGTTAACACTGAAGCTTTCTTT
.	.	TRBV24-1	TRBJ2-3	CATRGAPTDTQYF	TGTGCCACCAGAGGGGCACCCACAGATACGCAGTATTTT
.	.	TRBV10-3	TRBJ1-3	CAIYSGYGNTIYF	TGTGCCATCTATAGTGGTTACGGAAACACCATATATTTT
TRBD1	few	TRBV5-4	TRBJ2-7	CASSRDRATYEQYF	TGTGCCAGCAGTCGAGACAGGGCAACCTACGAGCAGTACTTC
.	.	TRBV7-2	TRBJ1-3	CASSQQGSVGNTIYF	TGTGCCAGCAGCCAACAGGGTTCGGTAGGAAACACCATATATTTT
TRBD1	.	TRBV19	TRBJ2-5	CASPRDREGQETQYF	TGTGCCAGCCCCAGAGACAGGGAAGGGCAAGAGACCCAGTACTTC
TRBD1	once	TRBV10-2	TRBJ2-3	CASSAGQGLADTQYF	TGCGCCAGCAGTGCCGGACAGGGGCTGGCGGATACGCAGTATTTT
TRBD2	few	TRBV5-4	TRBJ2-7	CASNIDGRIHEQYF	TGTGCCAGCAACATAGACGGGAGGATCCACGAGCAGTACTTC
TRBD2	.	TRBV4-2	TRBJ2-5	CASSQDPAGVGETQYF	TGTGCCAGCAGCCAAGATCCAGCGGGAGTTGGAGAGACCCAGTACTTC
TRBD2	.	TRBV5-1	TRBJ2-1	CASSLPGLASYNEQFF	TGCGCCAGCAGCCTCCCAGGACTAGCCTCCTACAATGAGCAGTTCTTC
.	.	TRBV9	TRBJ2-1	CASSVDHPGDSEQFF	TGTGCCAGCAGCGTAGACCACCCAGGTGATTCGGAGCAGTTCTTC
.	.	TRBV4-3	TRBJ2-1	CASSQQDGFYNEQFF	TGCGCCAGCAGCCAACAGGATGGGTTCTACAATGAGCAGTTCTTC
.	.	TRBV18	TRBJ1-2	CASSPNSGDGYTF	TGTGCCAGCTCACCAAACAGCGGAGATGGCTACACCTTC
.	.	TRBV7-8	TRBJ2-7	CASSLVLDTAYEQYF	TGTGCCAGCAGCTTAGTTTTGGACACGGCCTACGAGCAGTACTTC
TRBD1	.	TRBV5-1	TRBJ1-4	CASSAQGATNEKLFF	TGCGCCAGCAGCGCACAGGGGGCGACTAATGAAAAACTGTTTTTT
TRBD2	.	TRBV6-5	TRBJ2-5	CASRQREGRETQYF	TGTGCCAGCAGACAGCGGGAGGGCCGGGAGACCCAGTACTTC
TRBD2	.	TRBV10-3	TRBJ2-2	CAISESNSGRANGELFF	TGTGCCATCAGTGAGTCGAATAGCGGGAGGGCGAACGGGGAGCTGTTTTTT
.	.	TRBV12-3/TRBV12-4	TRBJ1-2	CASSSLYGYTF	TGTGCCAGCAGTTCCCTCTATGGCTACACCTTC
TRBD2	.	TRBV5-1	TRBJ2-5	CASSTGLAAAQETQYF	TGCGCCAGCAGCACGGGACTAGCGGCTGCCCAAGAGACCCAGTACTTC
TRBD2	.	TRBV5-1	TRBJ2-1	CASSGGLAGDEQFF	TGCGCCAGCAGCGGGGGGCTAGCGGGAGATGAGCAGTTCTTC
TRBD2	.	TRBV19	TRBJ2-5	CASSTDSGREETQYF	TGTGCCAGTAGTACGGATAGCGGGAGGGAAGAGACCCAGTACTTC
.	.	TRBV9	TRBJ1-1	CASSVTGENTEAFF	TGTGCCAGCAGCGTGACAGGTGAGAACACTGAAGCTTTCTTT
.	.	TRBV29-1	TRBJ1-2	CSVGGAGANYGYTF	TGCAGCGTCGGCGGGGCGGGCGCTAACTATGGCTACACCTTC
TRBD2	.	TRBV10-3	TRBJ2-7	CAISGLAGAYEQYF	TGTGCCATCAGTGGGCTAGCGGGGGCCTACGAGCAGTACTTC
TRBD1	.	TRBV30	TRBJ1-5	CAWSVGQGGQPQHF	TGTGCCTGGAGTGTAGGACAGGGAGGGCAGCCCCAGCATTTT